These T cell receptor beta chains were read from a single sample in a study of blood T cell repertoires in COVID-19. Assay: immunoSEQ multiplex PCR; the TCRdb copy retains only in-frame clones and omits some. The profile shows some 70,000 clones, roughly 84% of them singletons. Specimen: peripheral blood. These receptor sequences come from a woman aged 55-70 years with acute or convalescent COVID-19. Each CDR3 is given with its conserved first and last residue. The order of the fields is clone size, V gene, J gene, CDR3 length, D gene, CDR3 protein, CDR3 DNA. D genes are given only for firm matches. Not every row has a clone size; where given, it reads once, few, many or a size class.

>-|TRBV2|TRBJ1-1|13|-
CASHPGQPQKAFF
TGTGCCAGCCACCCTGGACAGCCCCAGAAAGCTTTCTTT
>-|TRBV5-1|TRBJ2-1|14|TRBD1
CASSRDRGNDEQFF
TGCGCCAGCAGCCGGGACAGGGGTAACGATGAGCAGTTCTTC
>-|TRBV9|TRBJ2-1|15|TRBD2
CASSAIGTSGNEQFF
TGTGCCAGCAGCGCCATCGGGACTAGCGGTAATGAGCAGTTCTTC
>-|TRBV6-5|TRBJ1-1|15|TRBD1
CASSSRGTGVSEAFF
TGTGCCAGCAGTAGCCGAGGGACAGGGGTGAGTGAAGCTTTCTTT
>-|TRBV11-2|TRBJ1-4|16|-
CASSFGGGLTNEKLFF
TGTGCCAGCAGCTTTGGGGGAGGGCTAACTAATGAAAAACTGTTTTTT
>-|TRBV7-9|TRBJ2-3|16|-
CASSLDLRGGTDTQYF
TGTGCCAGCAGCTTAGATTTGCGGGGCGGCACAGATACGCAGTATTTT
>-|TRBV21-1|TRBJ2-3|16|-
CASRPIPTGGLGAQYF
TGTGCCAGCAGACCCATACCGACAGGGGGCTTGGGGGCGCAGTATTTT
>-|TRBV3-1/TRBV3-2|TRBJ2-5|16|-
CASSQELSQGDETQYF
TGTGCCAGCAGCCAAGAACTTTCACAGGGCGATGAGACCCAGTACTTC
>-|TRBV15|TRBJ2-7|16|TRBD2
CATSRPSGGTPYEQYF
TGTGCCACCAGCAGACCTAGCGGGGGTACTCCCTACGAGCAGTACTTC
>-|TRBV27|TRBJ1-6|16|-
CASSSYRGRYNSPLHF
TGTGCCAGCAGTTCATATCGAGGGCGGTATAATTCACCCCTCCACTTT
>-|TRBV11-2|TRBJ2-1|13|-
CASSPRTIREQFF
TGTGCCAGCAGCCCAAGGACAATCCGAGAGCAGTTCTTC
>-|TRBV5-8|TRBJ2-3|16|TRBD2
CASSSGLVVGSDTQYF
TGTGCCAGCAGTTCGGGACTAGTCGTGGGGAGCGATACGCAGTATTTT
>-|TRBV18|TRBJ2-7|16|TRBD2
CASSPIAKLAGDEQYF
TGTGCCAGCTCACCAATCGCAAAGCTAGCGGGGGACGAGCAGTACTTC
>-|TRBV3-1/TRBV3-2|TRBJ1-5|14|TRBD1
CASSQGTGDQPQHF
TGTGCCAGCAGCCAAGGGACAGGGGACCAGCCCCAGCATTTT
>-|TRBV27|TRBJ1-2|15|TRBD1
CASRGVGTGEYGYTF
TGTGCCAGCAGGGGGGTCGGGACAGGGGAGTATGGCTACACCTTC
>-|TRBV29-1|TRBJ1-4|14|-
CSGRTGSTNEKLFF
TGCAGCGGACGGACGGGGTCGACTAATGAAAAACTGTTTTTT
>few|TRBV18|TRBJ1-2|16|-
CASSLGVAGADYGYTF
TGTGCCAGCTCACTTGGTGTTGCGGGGGCAGACTATGGCTACACCTTC